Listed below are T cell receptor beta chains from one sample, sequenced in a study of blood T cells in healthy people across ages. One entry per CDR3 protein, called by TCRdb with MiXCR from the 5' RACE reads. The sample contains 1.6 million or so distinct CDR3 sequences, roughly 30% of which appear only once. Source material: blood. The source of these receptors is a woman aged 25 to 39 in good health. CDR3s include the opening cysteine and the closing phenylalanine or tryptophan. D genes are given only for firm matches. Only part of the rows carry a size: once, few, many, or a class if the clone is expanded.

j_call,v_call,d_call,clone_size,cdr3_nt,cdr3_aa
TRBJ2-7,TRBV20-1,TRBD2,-,TGCAGTGCTAGAGATCATCCAGGTAGCGGGGGGTACGAGCAGTACTTC,CSARDHPGSGGYEQYF
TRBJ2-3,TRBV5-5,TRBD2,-,TGTACCAGCAGCTTGGGGACTAGCTCAGATACGCAGTATTTT,CTSSLGTSSDTQYF
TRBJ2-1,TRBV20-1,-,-,TGCAGCCCCAAGGACTTGATCTACAATGAGCAGTTCTTC,CSPKDLIYNEQFF
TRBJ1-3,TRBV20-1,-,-,TGCAGTGCTAGAGATCTAACAGCTCGCTCTGGAAACACCATATATTTT,CSARDLTARSGNTIYF
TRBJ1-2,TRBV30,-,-,TGTGCCTGGATCCCGAAAGCGCGCACCTTC,CAWIPKARTF
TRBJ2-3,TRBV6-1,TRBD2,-,TGTGCCAGCAGCGTTAGGACTAGCGTTAGCACAGATACGCAGTATTTT,CASSVRTSVSTDTQYF
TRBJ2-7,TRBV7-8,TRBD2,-,TGTGCCAGCAGCTTAGGAGCGGGGGCTCGATACGAGCAGTACTTC,CASSLGAGARYEQYF
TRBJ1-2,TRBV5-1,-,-,TGCGCCAGCAGCTTGGCCGCGGGAATGGATGGCTACACCTTC,CASSLAAGMDGYTF
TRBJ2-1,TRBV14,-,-,TGTGCCAGCAGCCGAATATTCAATGAGCAGTTCTTC,CASSRIFNEQFF
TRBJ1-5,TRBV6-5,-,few,TGTGCCAGTAGGGGGGGGGATCAGCCCCAGCATTTT,CASRGGDQPQHF
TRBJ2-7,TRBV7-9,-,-,TGTGCCAGCAGCCCCGGAGGAGGGAGCCTATCATTGTACGAGCAGTACTTC,CASSPGGGSLSLYEQYF
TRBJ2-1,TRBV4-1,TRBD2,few,TGCGCCAGCAGCCAAGAGACTAGCGGGGGGTCTATCTACAATGAGCAGTTCTTC,CASSQETSGGSIYNEQFF
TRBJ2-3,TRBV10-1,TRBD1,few,TGCGCCAGCAGTGAGTCCGGACAGGGGGGGCCCACAGATACGCAGTATTTT,CASSESGQGGPTDTQYF
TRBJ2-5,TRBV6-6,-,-,TGTGCCAACAGTTACTCGCAGGGCCAAGAGACCCAGTACTTC,CANSYSQGQETQYF
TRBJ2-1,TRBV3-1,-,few,TGTGCCAGCGGCCTACACGATGAGCAGTTCTTC,CASGLHDEQFF
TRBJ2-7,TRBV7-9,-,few,TGTGCCAGCAGCCCAGGCCTCTTTAGCTCCTACGAGCAGTACTTC,CASSPGLFSSYEQYF
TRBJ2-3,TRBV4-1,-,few,TGCGCCAGCAGCCTCCAAGGGAGCGGGCACCTCACAGATACGCAGTATTTT,CASSLQGSGHLTDTQYF
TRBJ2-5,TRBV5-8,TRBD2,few,TGCGCCAGCAGCCTAACTAATTGGGAGCTCACACTAGCGGGAGTGGAGACCCAGTACTTC,CASSLTNWELTLAGVETQYF
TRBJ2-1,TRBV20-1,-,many,TGCAGCGGTAGCCCTAGCGCGATGAATGAGCAGTTCTTC,CSGSPSAMNEQFF
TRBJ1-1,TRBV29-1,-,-,TGCAGCGTTGCTAGGGCCCTGAACCCTGAAGCTTTCTTT,CSVARALNPEAFF
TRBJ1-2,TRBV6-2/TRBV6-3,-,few,TGTGCCAGCACCCTTACCGGGACACTCCCTTTTGATGGCTACACCTTC,CASTLTGTLPFDGYTF
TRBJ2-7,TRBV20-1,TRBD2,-,TGCAGTGCTGTAACTAGCGGGAGAGGGTACGAGCAGTACTTC,CSAVTSGRGYEQYF
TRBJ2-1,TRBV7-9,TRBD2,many,TGTGCCAGCAGCCAACTCCTCGGGGGGACCAATGAGCAGTTCTTC,CASSQLLGGTNEQFF
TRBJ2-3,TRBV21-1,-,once,TGTGCCAACAGCCCTGCGGAGGATAGCGGGAGCTGCACAGATACGCAGTATTTT,CANSPAEDSGSCTDTQYF
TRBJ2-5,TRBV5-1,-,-,TGCGCCAGCAGCTATGGGGGCAGCACTTCCCAAGAGACCCAGTACTTC,CASSYGGSTSQETQYF
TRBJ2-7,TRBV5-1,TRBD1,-,TGCGCCAGCAGCTTCCAGGGGGACTCCTACGAGCAGTACTTC,CASSFQGDSYEQYF
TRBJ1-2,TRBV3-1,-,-,TGTGCCAGCAGCCAACCGGGCGTCCATGGCTACACCTTC,CASSQPGVHGYTF
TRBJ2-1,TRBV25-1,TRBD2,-,TGTGCCAGCAGTGAAAGCGGGAGGGCCTACAATGAGCAGTTCTTC,CASSESGRAYNEQFF
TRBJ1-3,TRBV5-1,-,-,TGCGCCAGCAGCGTCACCGGGGATGGAAACACCATATATTTT,CASSVTGDGNTIYF
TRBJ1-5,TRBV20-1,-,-,TGCAGTGCTAGTTATCAGGGCGGGCGCAATCAGCCCCAGCATTTT,CSASYQGGRNQPQHF
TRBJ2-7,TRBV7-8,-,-,TGTGCCAGCAGCCGATACGGGACACCTTCTTCCTACGAGCAGTACTTC,CASSRYGTPSSYEQYF
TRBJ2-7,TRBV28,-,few,TGTGCCAGCAGTGGAAGCGGTCAGACAACCTACGAGCAGTACTTC,CASSGSGQTTYEQYF
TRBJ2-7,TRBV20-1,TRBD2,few,TGCAGTGCTAATCAAGGACTAGCGGCCTCCTACGAGCAGTACTTC,CSANQGLAASYEQYF
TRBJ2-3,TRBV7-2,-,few,TGTGCCAGCAGCCAGAATCTAGATACGCAGTATTTT,CASSQNLDTQYF
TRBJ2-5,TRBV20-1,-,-,TGCAGTACTTTACTGGGGGCTCAAGAGACCCAGTACTTC,CSTLLGAQETQYF
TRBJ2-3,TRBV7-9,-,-,TGTGCCCCCGGACCGGGACAAAGCACAGATACGCAGTATTTT,CAPGPGQSTDTQYF
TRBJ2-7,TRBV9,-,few,TGTGCCAGCGGCACCGGGACCCGAGGCCACGAGCAGTACTTC,CASGTGTRGHEQYF
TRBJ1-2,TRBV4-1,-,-,TGCGCCAGCAGCCAACAACCAGGGCCCCATGGCTACACCTTC,CASSQQPGPHGYTF
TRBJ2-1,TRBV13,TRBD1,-,TGTGCCAGCAGCCTAGAAGGGACAGGTCATATTCGGCAGTTCTTC,CASSLEGTGHIRQFF
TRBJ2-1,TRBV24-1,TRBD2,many,TGTGCCACTGCCCTAGCGGGAGTCGATGAGCAGTTCTTC,CATALAGVDEQFF
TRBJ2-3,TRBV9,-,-,TGTGCCAGTAAGAGAGGGCCAGATACGCAGTATTTT,CASKRGPDTQYF
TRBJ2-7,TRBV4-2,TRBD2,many,TGTGCCAGCAGCCAAGCGGGACTAGCGGGGCTCTCCTACGAGCAGTACTTC,CASSQAGLAGLSYEQYF
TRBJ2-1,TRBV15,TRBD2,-,TGTGCCACCAACCGACGACTAGCGGACAATGAGCAGTTCTTC,CATNRRLADNEQFF
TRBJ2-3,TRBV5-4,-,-,TGTGCCAGCAGCTTGGCCAACCGCGGGACAACAGATACGCAGTATTTT,CASSLANRGTTDTQYF
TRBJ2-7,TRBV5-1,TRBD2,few,TGCGCCAGCAGCTTGGGTGAACTAGCGGGAGGCTACGAGCAGTACTTC,CASSLGELAGGYEQYF
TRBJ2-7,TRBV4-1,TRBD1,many,TGCGCCAGCAGCCAATTAGTCGGGACAGCGAACATCTACGAGCAGTACTTC,CASSQLVGTANIYEQYF
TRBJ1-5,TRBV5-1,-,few,TGCGCCAGCAGCGGCCAATTTACACGGGCTCAGCCCCAGCATTTT,CASSGQFTRAQPQHF
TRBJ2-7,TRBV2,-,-,TGTGCCAGCAGTGAAGTCGGGGTAAGATCCTACGAGCAGTACTTC,CASSEVGVRSYEQYF
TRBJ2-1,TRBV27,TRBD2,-,TGTGCCAGCAGTCTGCGGGAGGGCCCCAATGAGCAGTTCTTC,CASSLREGPNEQFF
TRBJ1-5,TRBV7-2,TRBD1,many,TGTGCCAGCAGCTTGGGGACAGGGGAGTACCAGCCCCAGCATTTT,CASSLGTGEYQPQHF